Listed here is a single TCR beta chain. There is no known antigen for this receptor. No base-level quality is on record; no much larger clone is a single base apart. RNA was extracted using the RNeasy kit, and roughly 0.5 to 1 microgram was reverse transcribed with random hexamers. The immunoSEQ multiplex PCR assay, which covers 54 Vbeta and 13 Jbeta segments, was used to amplify TCR beta CDR3 regions. Bias from PCR amplification was corrected by using a synthetic template baseline for primer optimization and for computational correction. Processing in the source paper ran as follows. Reads were annotated to V, D and J genes per IMGT and analyzed with immunoSEQ Analyzer, keeping only productive sequences. Clonality was computed as one minus Shannon entropy normalized by log2 of the number of productive unique sequences. For each patient and control, public and private clones were evaluated among the 100 most prevalent clones. Clones were defined as Susac-specific if absent from the healthy and MS cohorts, from around 1,100 published viral clones and from other ImmuneACCESS disease sequences. TCRdb's own reprocessing of the public reads used fastp at Q25 and MiXCR and kept productive beta chains. Each record represents a unique CDR3 protein, reported with the most common genes and DNA among its rows. V and J calls and clone size were set by TCRdb, not the authors. This sample lists about 150,000 distinct CDR3 sequences; about 94% were detected once. Around 0.21% of the sample comes from the top ten.

Peripheral blood CD8+ and CD4+ T cells from healthy donors, Susac syndrome patients and multiple sclerosis patients were profiled by high-throughput TCR beta sequencing. Treatment-naive patients with stable or active relapsing-remitting disease fulfilling revised McDonald criteria were used as multiple sclerosis controls. Bulk CD8+ and CD4+ T cells were purified magnetically by negative isolation, whereas CD8+ TEMRA cells were enriched by FACS. Blood was drawn into EDTA tubes, processed within 24 hours, and PBMCs were isolated by density gradient centrifugation. PBMCs intended for TCR sequencing were frozen in liquid nitrogen and were later thawed in a 37 degrees C water bath. The sorted or isolated CD4+, CD8+ and CD8+ TEMRA cells had a purity of 90% or higher. The source of the sample is a study of CD8 T cells in Susac syndrome (dated by TCRdb to between 2018 and 2020). Context from the whole study: Whether CD8+ T cell activation and differentiation in Susac syndrome was antigen driven was tested using repertoire sequencing. Clonality of the CD8+ T cell repertoire was compared between over 10 healthy donors, approximately 14 Susac syndrome patients and about 15 multiple sclerosis patients. Overall results and qualifications from the work: The TCR sequencing and HLA analysis was acknowledged to have included a relatively small number of individuals.

The sequence came from a human donor with multiple sclerosis. The sequenced material came from CD8+ T cells from PBMCs.

The CDR3 here reads CASSYERAGEKLFF. The DNA is as follows: TGTGCCAGCAGTTACGAGAGGGCTGGTGAAAAACTGTTTTTT. Here the chain combines TRBV6-2 or TRBV6-3 and TRBJ1-4; the D gene identity is not certain. The CDR3 measures 14 amino acids from cysteine to phenylalanine. The only DNA kept is the CDR3, 42 bases in frame from the first base. V is shortened by 2 bases, J by 7 bases, and the region joining them spans 11 bases. From the germline V gene, CDR1 is MNHEY and CDR2 is SVGEGT.